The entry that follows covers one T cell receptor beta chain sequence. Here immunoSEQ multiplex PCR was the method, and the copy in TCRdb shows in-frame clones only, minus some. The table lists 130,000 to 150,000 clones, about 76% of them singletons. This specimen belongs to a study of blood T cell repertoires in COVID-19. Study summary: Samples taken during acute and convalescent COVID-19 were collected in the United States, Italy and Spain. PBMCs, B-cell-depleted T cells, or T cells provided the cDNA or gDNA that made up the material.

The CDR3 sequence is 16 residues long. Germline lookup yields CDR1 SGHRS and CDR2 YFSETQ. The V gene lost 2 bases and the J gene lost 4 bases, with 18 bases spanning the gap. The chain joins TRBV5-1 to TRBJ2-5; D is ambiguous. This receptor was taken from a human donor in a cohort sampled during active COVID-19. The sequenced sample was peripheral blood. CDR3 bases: TGCGCCAGCAGCTTCTCAGGTCCCACCCAACCAGAGACCCAGTACTTC. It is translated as CASSFSGPTQPETQYF.